These T cell receptor beta chains were read from a single sample in a study of cytomegalovirus exposure and HLA in healthy donors. Assay: immunoSEQ multiplex PCR; the TCRdb copy retains only in-frame clones and omits some. The sample has about 140,000 clones; 73% are singletons. Input material: PBMCs. The origin of the receptors is a woman aged 35 to 49 in good health and CMV-seronegative. Both conserved end residues are part of each CDR3. A D gene is named only where the DNA matches it firmly. A row's size may be missing; if present it is once, few, many or a size class.

j_gene | abundance | v_gene | d_gene | CDR3aa | CDR3nt
TRBJ2-1 | - | TRBV7-9 | TRBD2 | CSSSPPGAGGPGGNEQFF | TGTTCCAGCAGCCCCCCCGGGGCGGGGGGGCCGGGTGGAAATGAGCAGTTCTTC
TRBJ1-5 | - | TRBV7-9 | TRBD1 | CASSPTGGGQPQHF | TGTGCCAGCAGCCCGACAGGGGGTGGGCAGCCCCAGCATTTT
TRBJ1-1 | once | TRBV7-9 | - | CASSSGEVNTEAFF | TGTGCCAGCAGCTCAGGGGAAGTGAACACTGAAGCTTTCTTT
TRBJ2-1 | - | TRBV19 | - | CASSIGTEYNEQFF | TGTGCCAGTAGTATAGGGACAGAATACAATGAGCAGTTCTTC
TRBJ2-5 | - | TRBV5-4 | - | CASSLTEKETQYF | TGTGCCAGCAGCCTGACGGAGAAAGAGACCCAGTACTTC
TRBJ2-4 | few | TRBV5-5 | TRBD1 | CASSPDRASNIQYF | TGTGCCAGCAGCCCTGACAGGGCGTCGAACATTCAGTACTTC
TRBJ2-2 | - | TRBV11-2 | - | CASSLVGGANTGELFF | TGTGCCAGCAGCTTAGTTGGCGGGGCGAACACCGGGGAGCTGTTTTTT
TRBJ1-2 | - | TRBV5-6 | - | CASSSTGRRFGFNYGCTF | TGTGCCAGCAGCTCAACAGGGCGTAGATTTGGATTCAACTATGGCTGCACCTTC
TRBJ2-1 | - | TRBV4-1 | TRBD2 | CASSFPGTSYNEQFF | TGCGCCAGCAGCTTCCCCGGGACTAGCTACAATGAGCAGTTCTTC
TRBJ2-2 | - | TRBV6-6 | TRBD2 | CASRLAGGRRTGELFF | TGTGCCAGCAGACTAGCGGGGGGGCGAAGGACCGGGGAGCTGTTTTTT
TRBJ2-5 | - | TRBV29-1 | - | CSVEDLMATQYF | TGCAGCGTTGAAGACCTGATGGCGACCCAGTACTTC
TRBJ1-1 | few | TRBV27 | - | CASSPNRESAFF | TGTGCCAGCAGTCCAAACAGGGAATCGGCTTTCTTT
TRBJ2-7 | once | TRBV15 | - | CATSSSGTQPPYEQYF | TGTGCCACCAGCAGTTCCGGGACACAGCCGCCCTACGAGCAGTACTTC
TRBJ1-5 | - | TRBV4-3 | - | CASSQDWGYSNQPQHF | TGCGCCAGCAGCCAAGATTGGGGCTATAGCAATCAGCCCCAGCATTTT
TRBJ2-7 | - | TRBV7-9 | - | CASSFGGISYEQYF | TGTGCCAGCAGCTTCGGAGGGATCTCCTACGAGCAGTACTTC
TRBJ1-1 | - | TRBV7-9 | - | CASSLVSTEAFF | TGTGCCAGCAGCTTAGTCTCCACTGAAGCTTTCTTT
TRBJ1-1 | - | TRBV2 | TRBD1 | CASIWALGQGGTEAFF | TGTGCCAGCATATGGGCCCTAGGACAGGGGGGTACTGAAGCTTTCTTT
TRBJ1-2 | - | TRBV27 | - | CASSLSGRGYGYTF | TGTGCCAGCAGTTTATCAGGCAGGGGCTATGGCTACACCTTC
TRBJ2-7 | - | TRBV13 | TRBD1 | CASSLRDSPIYNEQYF | TGTGCCAGCAGCTTGAGGGACAGCCCCATTTACAACGAGCAGTACTTC
TRBJ1-1 | - | TRBV5-1 | - | CASSLEGQGNTEAFF | TGCGCCAGCAGCTTGGAAGGTCAGGGGAACACTGAAGCTTTCTTT
TRBJ2-7 | - | TRBV19 | TRBD2 | CASSSRAGGIYEQYF | TGTGCCAGTAGTTCGCGAGCGGGGGGAATCTACGAGCAGTACTTC
TRBJ2-1 | - | TRBV9 | TRBD1 | CASSVAGQGGYNEQFF | TGTGCCAGCAGCGTAGCGGGACAGGGGGGATACAATGAGCAGTTCTTC
TRBJ1-5 | once | TRBV6-6 | - | CASSKRARDQPQHF | TGTGCCAGCAGTAAAAGGGCGAGGGATCAGCCCCAGCATTTT
TRBJ2-3 | - | TRBV7-9 | - | CASTEILGIGNTQYF | TGTGCCAGCACCGAAATCTTGGGGATCGGGAATACGCAGTATTTT
TRBJ1-1 | - | TRBV27 | TRBD1 | CASSLRDRVNTEAFF | TGTGCCAGCAGTTTAAGGGACAGGGTGAACACTGAAGCTTTCTTT
TRBJ1-2 | - | TRBV2 | - | CASSEARTGLGYTF | TGTGCCAGCAGTGAAGCGAGAACAGGGCTTGGCTACACCTTC
TRBJ1-1 | - | TRBV5-8 | TRBD1 | CASSLLLGQMNTEAFF | TGTGCCAGCAGCTTGCTATTGGGACAGATGAACACTGAAGCTTTCTTT
TRBJ1-5 | - | TRBV18 | TRBD1 | CASSPRGQGDLNNQPQHF | TGTGCCAGCTCACCAAGGGGACAGGGGGATTTGAACAATCAGCCCCAGCATTTT
TRBJ1-4 | - | TRBV7-9 | TRBD1 | CASSSVQGRSNEKLFF | TGTGCCAGCAGCTCAGTACAGGGGCGCAGTAATGAAAAACTGTTTTTT
TRBJ1-1 | - | TRBV7-8 | - | CASSPLGRYEAFF | TGTGCCAGCAGCCCCCTGGGGCGATACGAAGCTTTCTTT
TRBJ2-1 | - | TRBV27 | - | CASSPYGSYNEQFF | TGTGCCAGCAGCCCTTACGGCTCCTACAATGAGCAGTTCTTC
TRBJ1-2 | - | TRBV19 | - | CASSIFSGGLYGYTF | TGTGCCAGTAGTATTTTTTCCGGGGGGCTCTATGGCTACACCTTC
TRBJ1-5 | few | TRBV19 | TRBD1 | CASSYDRGQHQPQHF | TGTGCCAGTAGTTACGACAGGGGGCAACATCAGCCCCAGCATTTT